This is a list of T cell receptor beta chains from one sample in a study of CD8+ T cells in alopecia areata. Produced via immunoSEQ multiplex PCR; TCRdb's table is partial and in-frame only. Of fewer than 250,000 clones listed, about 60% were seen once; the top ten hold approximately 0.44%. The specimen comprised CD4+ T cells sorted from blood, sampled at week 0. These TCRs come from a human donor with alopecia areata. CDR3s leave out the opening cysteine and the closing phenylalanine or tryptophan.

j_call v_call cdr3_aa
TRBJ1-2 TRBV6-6 ASTREAYGYT
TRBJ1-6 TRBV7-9 ASSTAAAGGSPLH
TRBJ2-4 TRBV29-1 SVARRTKNIQY
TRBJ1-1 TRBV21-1 ASSIPGTEAF
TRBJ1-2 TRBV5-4 ASSLGYAGYT
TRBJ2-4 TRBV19 ATSRGAGKNIQY
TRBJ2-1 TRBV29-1 SVGWGTYNEQF
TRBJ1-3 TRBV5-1 ASSLEGTAVTGNTIY
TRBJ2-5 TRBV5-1 ASSFDGEKETQY
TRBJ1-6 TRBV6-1 ASSEAGQTHNSPLH
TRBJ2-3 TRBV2 ASSESTPHTQY
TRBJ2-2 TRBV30 AWMGNSGELF
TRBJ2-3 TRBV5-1 ASSPGQGADTQY
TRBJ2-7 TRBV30 AWSERGYEQY
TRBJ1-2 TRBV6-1 ARKGRDDGYT
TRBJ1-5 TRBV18 ASSPDRAGPQH
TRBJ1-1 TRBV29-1 SVHSDRGRTAAAF
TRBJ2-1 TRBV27 ASRWEGQLNEQF